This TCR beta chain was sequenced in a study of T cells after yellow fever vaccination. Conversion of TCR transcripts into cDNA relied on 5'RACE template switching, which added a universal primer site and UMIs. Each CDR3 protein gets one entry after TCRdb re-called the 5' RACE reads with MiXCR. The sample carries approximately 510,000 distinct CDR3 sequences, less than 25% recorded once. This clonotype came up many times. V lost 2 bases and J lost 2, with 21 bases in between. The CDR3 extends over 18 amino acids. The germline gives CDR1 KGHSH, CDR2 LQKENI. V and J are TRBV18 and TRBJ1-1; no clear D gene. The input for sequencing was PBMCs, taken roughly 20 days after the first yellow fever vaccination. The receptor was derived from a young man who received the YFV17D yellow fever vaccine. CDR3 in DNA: TGTGCCAGCTCACCAGTAGACATTGCCGCCGATTTAAACACTGAAGCTTTCTTT. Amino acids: CASSPVDIAADLNTEAFF.